Listed here are 16 T cell receptor beta chains from one sample, sequenced in a study of T cells of healthy individuals. From the 5' RACE reads, TCRdb called clonotypes with MiXCR, one entry per CDR3 protein. The table has about 53,000 distinct CDR3 sequences, under 15% seen once. All receptors derive from a human donor in good health.

There are a few counts of this clonotype. This chain connects TRBV29-1 to TRBJ1-2, with 8 bases matching TRBD1. Germline CDR1 reads SQVTM; CDR2 reads ANQGSEA. CDR3 size: 16 residues. Unmatched junction bases numbered 17, after V lost 6 bases and J lost 5 bases. DNA for the CDR3: TGCAGCGTGGCCAGAAACCGGGACAGGTCTGTTTATGGCTACACCTTC. It yields the protein CSVARNRDRSVYGYTF.

In its sample, this clonotype was seen a few times. The V gene is TRBV5-6, the J gene TRBJ1-1; 7 nucleotides match TRBD1. V lost 4 bases and J lost 4; bases outside the gene matches: 16. CDR1 is SGHDT, CDR2 YYEEEE, per germline. The CDR3 length is 17 residues. The CDR3 spells CASSPEDRVPSPTEAFF. The DNA for the CDR3 is TGTGCCAGCAGCCCTGAAGACAGGGTCCCGTCACCCACTGAAGCTTTCTTT.

This clonotype was observed many times. J is TRBJ2-5 and V is TRBV20-1, with 7 nucleotides matching TRBD2. This CDR3 is built from 12 residues. Germline V CDR1 and CDR2: DFQATT, SNEGSKA (reference sequence). Unmatched junction bases numbered 2, after V lost 6 bases and J lost 1 base. CDR3 loop: CSAERGQETQYF. For the CDR3, the DNA is TGCAGTGCCGAGCGGGGCCAAGAGACCCAGTACTTC.

This clonotype was seen ten or more times. The chain links TRBV6-1 to TRBJ2-5, with 11 bases aligning to TRBD2. From germline, CDR1 is MNHNS and CDR2 SASEGT. The CDR3 is made up of 15 amino acids. Trimming cost V 1 base and J 4 bases; bases outside gene matches: 2. CDR3 in DNA: TGTGCCAGCAGTGAAGTAGCGGGGGGGCCAGAGACCCAGTACTTC. Its protein is CASSEVAGGPETQYF.

There are a few counts of this clonotype. DNA of the CDR3: TGCAGTGCTAGAGATTTGGCTAGCGGGAGTTATGAGCAGTTCTTC. It codes for CSARDLASGSYEQFF. The chain uses TRBV20-1 and TRBJ2-1, with 10 bases identical to TRBD2. Trimming removed 0 bases from V and 8 bases from J; junction bases left unmatched: 7. The length of the CDR3 is 15 residues. Germline lookup yields CDR1 DFQATT and CDR2 SNEGSKA (reference sequence).

There are a few counts of this clonotype. This chain links TRBV7-2 with TRBJ2-7; tentatively, D is TRBD2 (6 bases). CDR3 length: 13 amino acids. Germline V gives CDR1 SGHTA, CDR2 FQGNSA. V was trimmed by 2 bases and J by 4 bases, leaving 9 bases between them. The CDR3 bases are TGTGCCAGCAGCTTAATTGGAGGGTACGAGCAGTACTTC. Translated, it gives CASSLIGGYEQYF.

This clonotype was detected only a few times. The CDR3 is CASSQGTGWGYTEAFF. CDR3 coding DNA: TGTGCCAGCAGCCAGGGGACAGGGTGGGGTTACACTGAAGCTTTCTTT. The chain is built from TRBV3-1 and TRBJ1-1; TRBD1 matches 9 bases. Germline lookup yields CDR1 LGHDT and CDR2 YNNKEL (reference sequence). The J segment lost 3 bases and the V segment lost 3 bases, leaving 8 bases of the junction unmatched. The CDR3 runs 16 residues.

This clonotype has a count of ten or more. The rearrangement uses TRBV6-5 and TRBJ2-1; D is unresolved. The CDR3 runs to 12 residues. From germline, CDR1 is MNHEY and CDR2 SVGAGI. V lost 4 bases and J lost 5, with 6 bases in between. The CDR3 DNA follows: TGTGCCAGCAGTTTACGAGACAATGAGCAGTTCTTC. This codes for CASSLRDNEQFF.

V gene TRBV3-1 combines with J gene TRBJ1-2; maybe TRBD1 (6 bases). The CDR3 extends over 14 amino acids. The V gene lost 1 base and the J gene lost 2 bases, with 8 bases spanning the gap. The germline CDR1 and CDR2 sequences are LGHDT and YNNKEL (reference sequence). CDR3: CASSQVTGNYGYTF. The CDR3 DNA sequence: TGTGCCAGCAGCCAAGTAACAGGGAACTATGGCTACACCTTC.

Only a few counts were recorded for this clonotype. The rearrangement links TRBV5-5 to TRBJ2-1, with 8 bases fitting TRBD2. CDR3 length: 15 residues. J was trimmed by 5 bases and V by 3 bases; bases with no gene match: 7. The germline gives CDR1 SGHKS, CDR2 YYEKEE (reference sequence). The CDR3 nucleotides are TGTGCCAGCAGCTCCCCGGGCGGGGGGAACAATGAGCAGTTCTTC. Translation: CASSSPGGGNNEQFF.

The rearrangement uses TRBV12-3 or TRBV12-4 and TRBJ2-3; D might be TRBD2 (6 bases). V gave up 5 bases and J gave up 4 bases, with 10 bases separating them. The CDR3 length is 13 residues. DNA for the CDR3: TGTGCCAGCAGTACTCCGGGAGCAGATACGCAGTATTTT. Amino acids: CASSTPGADTQYF.

The chain uses TRBV6-6 and TRBJ1-2; unclear D gene. Deletions cut 4 bases from V and 6 bases from J, with 12 bases between. Germline CDR1 is MNHNY and CDR2 is SVGAGI (reference sequence). The CDR3 has 13 residues. CDR3 nucleotide sequence: TGTGCCAGCAGTTCGAACCTAGACAATGGCTACACCTTC. It codes for CASSSNLDNGYTF.

This clonotype has only a few counts. The rearrangement uses TRBV7-2 and TRBJ2-7; no definite D call. V was cut by 2 bases and J by 6 bases, with 5 bases left in between. The CDR3 is 11 amino acids. Germline CDR1 reads SGHTA; CDR2 reads FQGNSA. The CDR3 DNA reads as TGTGCCAGCAGCTTATTAAGCGAGCAGTACTTC. Its translation: CASSLLSEQYF.

This clonotype was counted between two and nine times. V and J are TRBV30 and TRBJ1-1; 8 bases are a match to TRBD1. This CDR3 is 14 amino acids long. CDR1 is GTSNPN and CDR2 is SVGIG in the germline V gene (reference sequence). Unmatched junction bases numbered 7, after V lost 2 bases and J lost 5 bases. The CDR3 loop is CAWSPRTGWTEAFF. The CDR3 bases are TGTGCCTGGAGTCCTAGGACAGGGTGGACTGAAGCTTTCTTT.

The rearrangement joins TRBV2 to TRBJ2-2; possibly TRBD1 for D (5 bases). CDR3 length: 13 amino acids. Trimming stripped 6 bases from V and 5 bases from J, with 10 bases between. Germline V gene sequence: CDR1 SNHLY, CDR2 FYNNEI. The CDR3 DNA sequence: TGTGCCAGCAGCCCCAGGGAAACCGGGGAGCTGTTTTTT. This translates into CASSPRETGELFF.

This clonotype was seen many times. This sequence joins TRBV7-9 and TRBJ2-7, with D uncertain. The germline V and J ends were trimmed by 0 bases and 5 bases, with 11 bases remaining between them. CDR3 length equals 14 residues. Germline V CDR1 and CDR2: SEHNR, FQNEAQ (reference sequence). As DNA, the CDR3 is TGTGCCAGCAGCTTAGCGCTACCGGGCCACGAGCAGTACTTC. It specifies CASSLALPGHEQYF.